A single sample gave rise to the 22 T cell receptor beta chains below, sequenced in a study of cytomegalovirus exposure and HLA in healthy donors (dated by TCRdb to 2016 to 2017). Library creation used the immunoSEQ multiplex PCR assay. For the multiplex PCR, a mixture combining 60 forward primers for TCR Vbeta segments and 13 reverse primers for TCR Jbeta segments was used. As stored in TCRdb, this immuneACCESS dataset retains in-frame rearrangements with V and J assigned. A fraction of the clones does not appear; measured against another copy, unresolved V genes explain less than half of the discrepancy, and the remainder lacks a known reason. The sample yields some 190,000 clones; 65% to 85% were counted once. The ten top clones hold around 1.4% of the sample. Material for sequencing was PBMCs. These receptor sequences come from a girl under 18 in good health and CMV-seropositive.

This clone was seen a handful of times. The rearrangement links TRBV5-1 to TRBJ1-2, with 7 bases matching TRBD1. Looked up from germline, CDR1 is SGHRS and CDR2 is YFSETQ. CDR3 length: 13 residues. With 1 base clipped from V and 3 bases from J, the junction kept 0 bases outside the gene matches. In DNA form, the CDR3 reads TGCGCCAGCAGCTTGACAGGGGACTATGGCTACACCTTC. Encoded protein: CASSLTGDYGYTF. Using reference TRBV5-1 and TRBJ1-2 for the parts outside the CDR3, the full variable domain is KAGVTQTPRYLIKTRGQQVTLSCSPISGHRSVSWYQQTPGQGLQFLFEYFSETQRNKGNFPGRFSGRQFSNSRSEMNVSTLELGDSALYLCASSLTGDYGYTFGSGTRLTVV.

This chain uses TRBV6-4 with TRBJ2-3; D gene uncertain. This CDR3 is built from 15 residues. Trimming shortened V by 7 bases and J by 2 bases, and 16 bases separated the two germline ends. Germline CDR1 and CDR2: MRHNA and SNTAGT. The CDR3 here is CASKSDGGHTDTQYF. CDR3 DNA sequence: TGTGCCAGCAAGTCGGATGGCGGTCACACAGATACGCAGTATTTT.

V and J are TRBV30 and TRBJ1-3; 7 bases agree with TRBD1. Germline V lookup: CDR1 GTSNPN, CDR2 SVGIG (reference sequence). Trimming removed 8 bases from V and 2 bases from J; junction bases left unmatched: 6. The CDR3 runs to 13 residues. The CDR3 DNA reads TGTGCCGCAAAAACAGGGGCTGGAAACACCATATATTTT. Amino acids: CAAKTGAGNTIYF.

This clone has a single count. The chain employs TRBV18 and TRBJ1-2; 7 positions agree with TRBD1. The CDR3 runs to 14 residues. The germline gives CDR1 KGHSH, CDR2 LQKENI. V trimming: 4 bases; J trimming: 8 bases; junction bases outside the gene matches: 10. The CDR3 here is CASSHRQGRGGYTF. The CDR3 DNA follows: TGTGCCAGCTCACATAGACAGGGACGAGGAGGCTACACCTTC.

The J gene is TRBJ2-1, the V gene TRBV7-7, with 7 bases matching TRBD1. Germline V gives CDR1 SSHAT, CDR2 FNYEAQ (reference sequence). J gave up 7 bases and V 5 bases, and 2 bases lay outside the gene matches. This CDR3 region has 12 residues. CDR3 sequence reads: CASSEQGNEQFF. The CDR3, as DNA: TGTGCCAGCAGCGAACAGGGGAATGAGCAGTTCTTC.

J is TRBJ2-3 and V is TRBV30; 9 nucleotides line up with TRBD2. The CDR3 covers 16 residues. V trimming: 2 bases; J trimming: 3 bases; junction bases outside the gene matches: 9. The V gene's germline CDR1 is GTSNPN and CDR2 SVGIG (reference sequence). CDR3 coding DNA: TGTGCCTGGAGTATAGGGGCGGGAGGGAGGACAGATACGCAGTATTTT. Translation: CAWSIGAGGRTDTQYF.

The J gene is TRBJ1-2, the V gene TRBV25-1, with a possible D match to TRBD1 (6 bases). There are 14 residues in the CDR3. V lost 4 bases, J lost 1 base, and 10 bases lay in between. Germline lookup yields CDR1 MGHDK and CDR2 SYGVNS. CDR3 sequence: CASSVGGLNYGYTF. The DNA for the CDR3 is TGTGCCAGCAGTGTTGGGGGCCTTAACTATGGCTACACCTTC.

The chain employs TRBV27 and TRBJ2-7; D call uncertain. The CDR3 length is 13 residues. The V end was cut by 6 bases, the J end by 1 base, with 10 bases between. Germline-derived CDR1 and CDR2 are MNHEY and SMNVEV (reference sequence). The CDR3 region is CASRAFLSYEQYF. In nucleotides, the CDR3 is TGTGCCAGCAGAGCGTTTTTGTCCTACGAGCAGTACTTC.

This clone was seen once. The rearrangement uses TRBV19 and TRBJ1-2, with D uncertain. The germline V gene has CDR1 LNHDA and CDR2 SQIVND (reference sequence). CDR3 size: 14 residues. Trimming pared 3 bases from V and 5 bases from J, leaving 13 bases between. The CDR3 spells CASSMNGGEYGYTF. CDR3 nucleotides: TGTGCCAGTAGTATGAATGGAGGAGAATATGGCTACACCTTC.

The gene calls are TRBV7-8 and TRBJ2-7; 8 nucleotides line up with TRBD1. Germline loops: CDR1 SGHVS, CDR2 FQNEAQ. The CDR3 has 14 residues. Trimming cost V 1 base and J 2 bases; bases outside gene matches: 1. CDR3 loop: CASSLGTGPYEQYF. As DNA, the CDR3 is TGTGCCAGCAGCTTAGGGACAGGGCCCTACGAGCAGTACTTC.

This clone was found a few times. The chain links TRBV18 to TRBJ1-2; 8 bases map to TRBD1. The germline gives CDR1 KGHSH, CDR2 LQKENI. J lost 4 bases, V lost 5 bases, and 3 bases had no gene match. This CDR3 is built from 13 residues. As DNA, the CDR3 is TGTGCCAGCTCAGCAGGGACAGGCTATGGCTACACCTTC. Its translation: CASSAGTGYGYTF.

This clone has a single count. The chain links TRBV10-3 to TRBJ2-1, with TRBD1 as a possible D gene (6 bases). Germline CDR1 ENHRY, CDR2 SYGVKD. Deletions cut 7 bases from V and 4 bases from J, with 20 bases between. The CDR3 runs 16 residues. CDR3: CAIMGAISPEYNEQFF. In nucleotides, the CDR3 is TGTGCCATCATGGGGGCCATCTCCCCGGAATACAATGAGCAGTTCTTC.

The chain couples TRBV5-1 to TRBJ2-2, with 8 bases matching TRBD1. The germline CDR1 and CDR2 sequences are SGHRS and YFSETQ. The CDR3 loop spans 14 amino acids. Losses at the gene ends were 4 bases for V and 5 bases for J; bases not matched to a gene: 4. The CDR3 bases are TGCGCCAGCAGCACACAGGGGGTAACCGGGGAGCTGTTTTTT. As protein: CASSTQGVTGELFF. Based on the CDR3 plus reference TRBV5-1 and TRBJ2-2, the full variable domain is KAGVTQTPRYLIKTRGQQVTLSCSPISGHRSVSWYQQTPGQGLQFLFEYFSETQRNKGNFPGRFSGRQFSNSRSEMNVSTLELGDSALYLCASSTQGVTGELFFGEGSRLTVL.

The rearrangement uses TRBV19 and TRBJ2-7; 10 bases map to TRBD2. V shed 5 bases and J 4 bases; nucleotides not matched to a gene: 8. This CDR3 contains 15 residues. Germline CDR1 and CDR2: LNHDA and SQIVND (reference sequence). CDR3 in amino acids: CASSYGLAAVYEQYF. As DNA, the CDR3 is TGTGCCAGTAGTTACGGACTAGCGGCGGTTTACGAGCAGTACTTC.

The chain combines TRBV19 with TRBJ2-7; D perhaps matches TRBD2 (5 bases). This CDR3 has 15 residues. V gave up 5 bases and J gave up 3 bases, with 17 bases separating them. Germline loops: CDR1 LNHDA, CDR2 SQIVND (reference sequence). CDR3 in amino acids: CASSPRGAVNYEQYF. CDR3 in DNA: TGTGCCAGTAGTCCCCGGGGAGCGGTGAACTACGAGCAGTACTTC.

The genes are TRBV7-6 and TRBJ2-7; tentatively, D is TRBD2 (5 bases). The ends were cut back, 3 bases at V and 6 bases at J, with 18 bases in the middle. Germline V gives CDR1 SGHVS, CDR2 FNYEAQ. The CDR3 totals 15 residues. CDR3 coding DNA: TGTGCCAGCAGCTTCGTTGGACGTTATGGAGGCGAGCAGTACTTC. This encodes CASSFVGRYGGEQYF.

Here the CDR3 reads CSGREVDGYTF. CDR3 nucleotide sequence: TGCAGTGGTAGGGAGGTGGATGGCTACACCTTC. V and J are TRBV20-1 and TRBJ1-2; D ambiguous. CDR1 is DFQATT, CDR2 SNEGSKA, per germline (reference sequence). The CDR3 loop spans 11 amino acids. V lost 7 bases and J lost 6, with 12 bases in between.

There are a few counts of this clone. The rearrangement joins TRBV9 to TRBJ2-5; D perhaps matches TRBD2 (5 bases). CDR1 and CDR2 (germline): SGDLS, YYNGEE. The V and J ends lost 2 bases and 4 bases respectively, with 15 bases between them. This CDR3 spans 15 amino acids. The CDR3 protein is CASSVGGGSGETQYF. DNA for the CDR3: TGTGCCAGCAGCGTCGGAGGCGGTTCGGGAGAGACCCAGTACTTC.

This clone was seen more than once but under ten times. The CDR3 nucleotides read TGTGCCAGCAGCCCCCGCCCGGGACAGGGGGCCTACGAGCAGTACTTC. Translation: CASSPRPGQGAYEQYF. The chain recombines TRBV9 with TRBJ2-7; 11 bases agree with TRBD1. The CDR3 runs 16 residues. J lost 2 bases, V lost 4 bases, and 8 bases had no gene match. In germline, CDR1 is SGDLS, CDR2 YYNGEE.

The gene calls are TRBV23-1 and TRBJ1-1; TRBD1 might be the D (5 bases). TRBV23-1 is flagged as an ORF with uncertain function. The V gene lost 0 bases and the J gene lost 0 bases, with 8 bases spanning the gap. The CDR3 extends over 15 amino acids. The CDR3 sequence: CASSQSRGMNTEAFF. In DNA, the CDR3 is TGCGCCAGCAGTCAATCCCGGGGGATGAACACTGAAGCTTTCTTT.

The V and J genes are TRBV30 and TRBJ1-1; no reliable D call. The CDR3 is 12 amino acids. The V end lost 4 bases, the J end lost 3 bases, and 9 bases lay between the germline ends. CDR1 and CDR2 (germline): GTSNPN, SVGIG (reference sequence). The DNA of the CDR3 is TGTGCCTGGAAAGACACGCACACTGAAGCTTTCTTT. It translates to CAWKDTHTEAFF.

The chain joins TRBV9 to TRBJ2-7; TRBD2 agrees at 11 bases. V dropped 1 base and J dropped 0; count of bases not matched to a gene: 3. Germline CDR1 and CDR2: SGDLS and YYNGEE. CDR3 length equals 16 residues. The CDR3 sequence is CASSVRLAGSSYEQYF. CDR3 bases: TGTGCCAGCAGCGTAAGACTAGCGGGAAGCTCCTACGAGCAGTACTTC. The whole variable domain, filled in from reference TRBV9 and TRBJ2-7, reads DSGVTQTPKHLITATGQRVTLRCSPRSGDLSVYWYQQSLDQGLQFLIQYYNGEERAKGNILERFSAQQFPDLHSELNLSSLELGDSALYFCASSVRLAGSSYEQYFGPGTRLTVT.